Below, 30 T cell receptor beta chains from the same sample are listed, as sequenced in a study of monozygotic twins with inflammatory bowel disease (dated by TCRdb to about 2019). Library preparation was by 5' RACE. The run used an Illumina HiSeq 2500. After reprocessing by TCRdb, each CDR3 protein sequence is one entry, and no DNA is given. The table held for this sample gives more than 300,000 distinct CDR3 sequences. Of the sample, roughly 5.3% is held by the ten largest clones. The specimen sequenced was blood. The receptor source for this set is a human donor with ulcerative colitis or Crohn's disease, or a healthy co-twin of an affected twin (not recorded which).

The rearrangement joins TRBV9 to TRBJ1-5. CDR1 and CDR2 (germline): SGDLS, YYNGEE. This CDR3 has 14 residues. CDR3 protein: CASSVASGNQPQHF.

V gene TRBV5-1 combines with J gene TRBJ2-7. Germline V gene lookup returns CDR1 SGHRS and CDR2 YFSETQ. The CDR3 runs to 13 residues. The CDR3 sequence: CASSLPASYEQYF. The full variable domain, completed using reference TRBV5-1 and TRBJ2-7, is KAGVTQTPRYLIKTRGQQVTLSCSPISGHRSVSWYQQTPGQGLQFLFEYFSETQRNKGNFPGRFSGRQFSNSRSEMNVSTLELGDSALYLCASSLPASYEQYFGPGTRLTVT.

This sequence joins TRBV6-2 or TRBV6-3 and TRBJ2-7. The V gene's germline CDR1 is MNHEY and CDR2 SVGEGT. There are 13 residues in the CDR3. CDR3 protein: CASSVTGPYEQYF.

The genes are TRBV7-6 and TRBJ2-7. The CDR3 spans 13 residues. Germline values: CDR1 SGHVS, CDR2 FNYEAQ. CDR3 sequence reads: CASSKQETYEQYF.

The CDR3 protein is CASSFLGNTGELFF. The rearrangement joins TRBV12-3 or TRBV12-4 to TRBJ2-2. The CDR3 loop spans 14 amino acids.

The chain combines TRBV27 with TRBJ1-6. The CDR3 spans 16 residues. Germline CDR1 reads MNHEY; CDR2 reads SMNVEV (reference sequence). CDR3: CASSFDLSSYNSPLHF.

The chain combines TRBV18 with TRBJ1-4. The V gene's germline CDR1 is KGHSH and CDR2 LQKENI. CDR3 length: 15 amino acids. The CDR3 here is CASSLTLRPNEKLFF.

The chain employs TRBV3-1 and TRBJ1-1; the TRBD1 assignment by TCRdb is unverifiable without DNA. The CDR3 spans 15 residues. Germline V gene data show CDR1 as LGHDT and CDR2 as YNNKEL (reference sequence). The CDR3 region is CASSSTTGGAYEAFF.

The chain has TRBV7-9 and TRBJ2-1; as DNA is missing, the TRBD1 call by TCRdb cannot be tested. Germline-derived CDR1 and CDR2 are SEHNR and FQNEAQ (reference sequence). The CDR3 consists of 15 residues. This CDR3 is CASSPLRASGNEQFF.

V gene TRBV12-3 or TRBV12-4 combines with J gene TRBJ2-7. The CDR3 is 14 residues long. The CDR3 spells CASSSQYGTYEQYF.

This chain's CDR3 is CASSLGSGIAEDTQYF. The V and J genes are TRBV5-1 and TRBJ2-3; TCRdb's D call, TRBD2, is unchecked because there is no DNA. Germline-derived CDR1 and CDR2 are SGHRS and YFSETQ. The CDR3 consists of 16 residues.

The chain couples TRBV4-3 to TRBJ1-2. The germline V gene encodes CDR1 LGHNA and CDR2 YSLEER. This CDR3 has 16 amino acids. The CDR3 sequence: CASSQVLQIPNYGYTF.

Here the CDR3 reads CASSYSRGRGGNTIYF. V usage is TRBV6-5 and J usage is TRBJ1-3; the D call of TRBD1 rests on TCRdb alone, since no DNA is present to check it. Germline V lookup: CDR1 MNHEY, CDR2 SVGAGI. The CDR3 length is 16 residues.

V usage is TRBV20-1 and J usage is TRBJ2-2. The CDR3 is 15 amino acids. The germline CDR1 and CDR2 sequences are DFQATT and SNEGSKA (reference sequence). The CDR3: CSASYGPANTGELFF.

The chain carries TRBV12-3 or TRBV12-4 and TRBJ1-5; TCRdb calls TRBD1, which cannot be checked without DNA. The CDR3 is 14 residues long. CDR3 sequence reads: CASSLIGQGQPQHF.

The gene calls are TRBV7-2 and TRBJ1-6. Germline CDR1 reads SGHTA; CDR2 reads FQGNSA. The CDR3 runs to 12 residues. CDR3 loop: CASSFGNSPLHF.

V usage is TRBV4-3 and J usage is TRBJ2-4; TCRdb picks TRBD2, but there is no DNA to check that call. CDR1 is LGHNA and CDR2 is YSLEER in the germline V gene. CDR3 size: 15 residues. The CDR3 reads CASSQDRTRWAIQYF.

The chain employs TRBV30 and TRBJ2-7; the D call of TRBD1 rests on TCRdb alone, since no DNA is present to check it. The germline V gene encodes CDR1 GTSNPN and CDR2 SVGIG (reference sequence). The CDR3 sequence is 14 residues long. The CDR3 region is CAWSVLRGLGEQYF.

The chain couples TRBV4-3 to TRBJ2-7; absent DNA, TCRdb's TRBD1 call cannot be checked. Per the germline V gene, CDR1 is LGHNA and CDR2 is YSLEER. This CDR3 is built from 15 residues. The CDR3 is CASSQDIQPPYEQYF.

V gene TRBV5-1 combines with J gene TRBJ2-1; there is no DNA to check the TCRdb D call of TRBD2. CDR1 SGHRS and CDR2 YFSETQ come from the germline V gene. This CDR3 region has 19 residues. CDR3 region: CASSLGGFPSIDSYNEQFF.

The chain employs TRBV6-1 and TRBJ2-5; checking the TCRdb D call of TRBD2 is not possible without DNA. Germline-derived CDR1 and CDR2 are MNHNS and SASEGT. CDR3 length: 16 amino acids. CDR3 in amino acids: CASTVPSTSVCETQYF.

V is TRBV7-2 and J is TRBJ1-6; there is no DNA to check the TCRdb D call of TRBD1. This CDR3 is built from 13 residues. In germline, CDR1 is SGHTA, CDR2 FQGNSA. The CDR3 loop is CASRTAYNSPLHF.

The rearrangement uses TRBV4-3 and TRBJ2-3; checking the TCRdb D call of TRBD2 is not possible without DNA. Germline lookup yields CDR1 LGHNA and CDR2 YSLEER. The CDR3 runs to 16 residues. The CDR3 is CASSLREGASTDTQYF.

The chain combines TRBV15 with TRBJ2-5; TCRdb designates TRBD1, a call that cannot be tested without DNA. The CDR3 length is 15 residues. Germline V gives CDR1 LNHNV, CDR2 YYDKDF (reference sequence). CDR3 region: CATSKGTGVRETQYF. Full variable domain (outside the CDR3, taken from reference TRBV15 and TRBJ2-5): DAMVIQNPRYQVTQFGKPVTLSCSQTLNHNVMYWYQQKSSQAPKLLFHYYDKDFNNEADTPDNFQSRRPNTSFCFLDIRSPGLGDTAMYLCATSKGTGVRETQYFGPGTRLLVL.

The V gene is TRBV6-1, the J gene TRBJ2-7. Looked up from germline, CDR1 is MNHNS and CDR2 is SASEGT. The length of the CDR3 is 14 residues. The CDR3 region is CASIGQVVSYEQYF.

The chain has TRBV18 and TRBJ2-7; TCRdb calls TRBD1, which cannot be checked without DNA. The CDR3 runs to 14 residues. The germline V gene encodes CDR1 KGHSH and CDR2 LQKENI. CDR3 in amino acids: CASSGTRDGYEQYF. The variable domain in full, with the rest retrieved from reference TRBV18 and TRBJ2-7, is NAGVMQNPRHLVRRRGQEARLRCSPMKGHSHVYWYRQLPEEGLKFMVYLQKENIIDESGMPKERFSAEFPKEGPSILRIQQVVRGDSAAYFCASSGTRDGYEQYFGPGTRLTVT.

CDR3 sequence reads: CAIGQYATGELFF. This chain connects TRBV10-3 to TRBJ2-2; TCRdb designates TRBD1, a call that cannot be tested without DNA. The CDR3 is 13 amino acids. CDR1 and CDR2 from the germline V gene are ENHRY and SYGVKD.

The V call is TRBV5-1, the J call TRBJ2-5; TCRdb picks TRBD1, but there is no DNA to check that call. The CDR3 is made up of 13 amino acids. Germline lookup yields CDR1 SGHRS and CDR2 YFSETQ. CDR3 region: CASDRGDRETQYF. The full variable domain, with the rest looked up from reference TRBV5-1 and TRBJ2-5, is KAGVTQTPRYLIKTRGQQVTLSCSPISGHRSVSWYQQTPGQGLQFLFEYFSETQRNKGNFPGRFSGRQFSNSRSEMNVSTLELGDSALYLCASDRGDRETQYFGPGTRLLVL.

CDR3 in amino acids: CASSPGYFFSYEQYF. The rearrangement uses TRBV11-3 and TRBJ2-7. Germline V gene lookup returns CDR1 SGHNT and CDR2 YENEEA. The CDR3 sequence is 15 residues long.

The V gene is TRBV20-1, the J gene TRBJ2-5; TCRdb's D call, TRBD1, is unchecked because there is no DNA. Germline values: CDR1 DFQATT, CDR2 SNEGSKA (reference sequence). The CDR3 extends over 15 amino acids. CDR3 region: CSAWGDRAFGETQYF.